This TCR beta chain emerged from a study of blood T cell repertoires in COVID-19. The wider study: Whether acute or convalescent, the COVID-19 samples came from the United States, Italy and Spain.

Germline V gene sequence: CDR1 MDHEN, CDR2 SYDVKM. The CDR3 consists of 14 residues. V gave up 5 bases and J gave up 6 bases, with 17 bases separating them. This clone was seen only once. Assay: immunoSEQ multiplex PCR; the TCRdb copy retains only in-frame clones and omits some. The sample includes around 250,000 clones, 80% to 90% of them seen just once. Sequencing was carried out using peripheral blood. The chain links TRBV28 to TRBJ2-7; weak D call: TRBD2 (6 bases). The TCR originated in a man of 80 years or more with acute or convalescent COVID-19. CDR3 amino acids: CASSLGRPRGEQYF. DNA of the CDR3: TGTGCCAGCAGTCTCGGGAGACCCCGGGGCGAGCAGTACTTC.